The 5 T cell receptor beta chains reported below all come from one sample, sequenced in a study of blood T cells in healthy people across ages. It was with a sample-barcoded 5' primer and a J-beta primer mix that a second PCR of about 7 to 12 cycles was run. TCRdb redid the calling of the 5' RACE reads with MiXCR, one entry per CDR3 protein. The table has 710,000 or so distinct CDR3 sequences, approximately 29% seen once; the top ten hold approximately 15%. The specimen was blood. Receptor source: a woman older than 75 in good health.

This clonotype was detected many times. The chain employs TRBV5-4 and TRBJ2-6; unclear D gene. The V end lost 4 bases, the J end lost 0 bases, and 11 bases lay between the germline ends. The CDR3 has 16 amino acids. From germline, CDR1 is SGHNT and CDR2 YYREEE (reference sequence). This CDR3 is CASSPNRVSGANVLTF. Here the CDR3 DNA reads TGTGCCAGCAGCCCTAATCGGGTCTCTGGGGCCAACGTCCTGACTTTC.

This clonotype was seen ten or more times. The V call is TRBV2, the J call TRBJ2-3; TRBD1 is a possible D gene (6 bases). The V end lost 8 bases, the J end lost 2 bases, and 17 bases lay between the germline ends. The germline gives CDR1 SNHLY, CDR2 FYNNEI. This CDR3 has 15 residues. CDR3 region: CASCGLWTATDTQYF. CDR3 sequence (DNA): TGTGCCAGCTGCGGTTTGTGGACAGCCACAGATACGCAGTATTTT.

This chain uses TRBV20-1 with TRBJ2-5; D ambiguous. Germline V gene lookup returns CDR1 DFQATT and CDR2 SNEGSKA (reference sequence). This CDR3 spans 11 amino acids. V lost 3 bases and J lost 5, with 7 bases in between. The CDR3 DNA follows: TGCAGTGCTAGGCCATCGGAGACCCAGTACTTC. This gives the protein CSARPSETQYF.

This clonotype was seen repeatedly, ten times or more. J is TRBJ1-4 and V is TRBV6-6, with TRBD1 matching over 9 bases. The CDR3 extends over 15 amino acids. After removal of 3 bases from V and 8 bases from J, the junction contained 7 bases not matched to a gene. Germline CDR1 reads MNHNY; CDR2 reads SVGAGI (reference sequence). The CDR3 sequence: CASSYEQGAGEKLFF. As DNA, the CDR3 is TGTGCCAGCAGTTATGAACAGGGGGCTGGGGAAAAACTGTTTTTT.

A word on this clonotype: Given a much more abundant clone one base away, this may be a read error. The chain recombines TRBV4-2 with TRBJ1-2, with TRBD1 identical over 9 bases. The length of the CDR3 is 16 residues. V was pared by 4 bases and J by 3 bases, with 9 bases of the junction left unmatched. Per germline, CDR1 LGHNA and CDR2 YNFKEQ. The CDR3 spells CASSREAGTGHYGYTF. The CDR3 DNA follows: TGTGCCAGCAGCCGGGAAGCCGGGACAGGGCACTATGGCTACACCTTC.